A selection of T cell receptor beta chains follows, all from one sample in a study of OX40 agonist ivuxolimab in advanced cancers. Sequencing was performed with immunoSEQ multiplex PCR; in TCRdb, only in-frame clones are kept and a portion is missing. The data show about 72,000 clones, about 90% seen once. The sample in question was CD4+ or CD8+ T cells sorted from blood, obtained in a trial of the OX40 agonist ivuxolimab. The source of these receptors is an adult with an advanced solid tumor such as melanoma, head and neck, liver or kidney cancer. CDR3s include the opening cysteine and the closing phenylalanine or tryptophan. D genes are given only for firm matches. Rows may omit the clone size; those that give it use once, few, many or a size class.

v_call: TRBV5-1
d_call: NA
clone_size: NA
j_call: TRBJ2-5
cdr3_aa: CASSWDGLETQYF
cdr3_nt: TGCGCCAGCAGCTGGGACGGGTTGGAGACCCAGTACTTC

v_call: TRBV18
d_call: NA
clone_size: NA
j_call: TRBJ2-7
cdr3_aa: CASSPSQGYEQYF
cdr3_nt: TGTGCCAGCTCACCTTCCCAGGGCTACGAGCAGTACTTC

v_call: TRBV7-2
d_call: NA
clone_size: NA
j_call: TRBJ1-1
cdr3_aa: CASSLKLGGGTEAFF
cdr3_nt: TGTGCCAGCAGCTTAAAGTTGGGGGGGGGCACTGAAGCTTTCTTT

v_call: TRBV19
d_call: NA
clone_size: NA
j_call: TRBJ1-1
cdr3_aa: CASSIGGFLNTEAFF
cdr3_nt: TGTGCCAGTAGTATAGGTGGGTTTTTGAATACTGAAGCTTTCTTT

v_call: TRBV10-2
d_call: NA
clone_size: NA
j_call: TRBJ2-3
cdr3_aa: CARSTSGADTQYF
cdr3_nt: TGCGCCAGGTCAACCTCAGGGGCAGATACGCAGTATTTT

v_call: TRBV7-9
d_call: NA
clone_size: NA
j_call: TRBJ1-4
cdr3_aa: CASSFMGREKLFF
cdr3_nt: TGTGCCAGCAGCTTTATGGGAAGGGAAAAACTGTTTTTT

v_call: TRBV18
d_call: NA
clone_size: NA
j_call: TRBJ1-2
cdr3_aa: CASSPGQAQGYGYTF
cdr3_nt: TGTGCCAGCTCCCCCGGGCAGGCTCAGGGGTATGGCTACACCTTC

v_call: TRBV7-3
d_call: NA
clone_size: few
j_call: TRBJ2-2
cdr3_aa: CASSSKLGGGRATGELFF
cdr3_nt: TGTGCCAGCAGCTCTAAGTTGGGAGGTGGTAGGGCCACCGGGGAGCTGTTTTTT

v_call: TRBV5-1
d_call: NA
clone_size: once
j_call: TRBJ1-1
cdr3_aa: CASRSNANTEAFF
cdr3_nt: TGCGCCAGCAGGTCAAATGCGAACACTGAAGCTTTCTTT

v_call: TRBV11-1
d_call: NA
clone_size: NA
j_call: TRBJ2-5
cdr3_aa: CASSLDSDIQETQYF
cdr3_nt: TGTGCCAGCAGCTTAGACTCGGACATCCAAGAGACCCAGTACTTC

v_call: TRBV4-1
d_call: NA
clone_size: NA
j_call: TRBJ1-5
cdr3_aa: CASSQGSNQPQHF
cdr3_nt: TGCGCCAGCAGCCAAGGTAGCAATCAGCCCCAGCATTTT

v_call: TRBV2
d_call: NA
clone_size: NA
j_call: TRBJ1-3
cdr3_aa: CASSEYSGQTGNTIYF
cdr3_nt: TGTGCCAGCAGTGAATATTCGGGCCAAACTGGAAACACCATATATTTT

v_call: TRBV5-5
d_call: NA
clone_size: NA
j_call: TRBJ2-1
cdr3_aa: CASSTRTYNNEQFF
cdr3_nt: TGTGCCAGCAGCACCCGGACATATAACAATGAGCAGTTCTTC

v_call: TRBV2
d_call: NA
clone_size: NA
j_call: TRBJ2-3
cdr3_aa: CASTVTDTQYF
cdr3_nt: TGTGCCAGCACCGTCACAGATACGCAGTATTTT

v_call: TRBV19
d_call: NA
clone_size: NA
j_call: TRBJ2-1
cdr3_aa: CASSLGPNRGEQFF
cdr3_nt: TGTGCCAGTAGTCTCGGACCTAACCGGGGTGAGCAGTTCTTC

v_call: TRBV2
d_call: TRBD2
clone_size: NA
j_call: TRBJ2-3
cdr3_aa: CASRASGSGDTQYF
cdr3_nt: TGTGCCAGCAGGGCTAGCGGGTCGGGAGATACGCAGTATTTT

v_call: TRBV10-3
d_call: TRBD1
clone_size: NA
j_call: TRBJ1-5
cdr3_aa: CAISQQGNQPQHF
cdr3_nt: TGTGCCATCAGTCAACAGGGGAATCAGCCCCAGCATTTT

v_call: TRBV5-6
d_call: NA
clone_size: NA
j_call: TRBJ2-5
cdr3_aa: CASSLSGDQETQYF
cdr3_nt: TGTGCCAGCAGCTTGTCAGGGGACCAAGAGACCCAGTACTTC

v_call: TRBV5-1
d_call: TRBD1
clone_size: NA
j_call: TRBJ1-2
cdr3_aa: CASSLEGQGYYGYTF
cdr3_nt: TGCGCCAGCAGCTTGGAAGGACAGGGGTACTATGGCTACACCTTC

v_call: TRBV10-2
d_call: TRBD2
clone_size: NA
j_call: TRBJ2-7
cdr3_aa: CASSDLAGGPSYEQYF
cdr3_nt: TGCGCCAGCAGTGATCTAGCGGGGGGCCCTTCCTACGAGCAGTACTTC

v_call: TRBV5-6
d_call: NA
clone_size: NA
j_call: TRBJ1-1
cdr3_aa: CASSLEENTEAFF
cdr3_nt: TGTGCCAGCAGCTTGGAAGAGAACACTGAAGCTTTCTTT

v_call: TRBV27
d_call: TRBD1
clone_size: NA
j_call: TRBJ1-2
cdr3_aa: CASRRQGGNYGYTF
cdr3_nt: TGTGCCAGCAGACGACAGGGGGGCAACTATGGCTACACCTTC

v_call: TRBV6-5
d_call: NA
clone_size: NA
j_call: TRBJ1-2
cdr3_aa: CASRDVENYGYTF
cdr3_nt: TGTGCCAGCAGAGACGTGGAAAACTATGGCTACACCTTC

v_call: TRBV19
d_call: NA
clone_size: NA
j_call: TRBJ2-1
cdr3_aa: CASSITRASSYNEQFF
cdr3_nt: TGTGCCAGTAGTATCACCAGGGCAAGCTCCTACAATGAGCAGTTCTTC

v_call: TRBV6-6
d_call: TRBD2
clone_size: NA
j_call: TRBJ2-2
cdr3_aa: CASERENTGELFF
cdr3_nt: TGTGCCAGCGAGCGGGAGAACACCGGGGAGCTGTTTTTT

v_call: TRBV5-5
d_call: TRBD1
clone_size: NA
j_call: TRBJ2-3
cdr3_aa: CASSSRQGADTQYF
cdr3_nt: TGTGCCAGCAGCTCACGACAGGGTGCAGATACGCAGTATTTT

v_call: TRBV5-4
d_call: NA
clone_size: few
j_call: TRBJ1-5
cdr3_aa: CASSLWGKHNQPQHF
cdr3_nt: TGTGCCAGCAGCTTATGGGGGAAACACAATCAGCCCCAGCATTTT

v_call: TRBV5-8
d_call: NA
clone_size: NA
j_call: TRBJ2-7
cdr3_aa: CASSLMGYEQYF
cdr3_nt: TGTGCCAGCAGCTTGATGGGGTACGAGCAGTACTTC

v_call: TRBV7-5
d_call: NA
clone_size: NA
j_call: TRBJ2-7
cdr3_aa: CARSFGMGLAGVLSSYEQYF
cdr3_nt: TGTGCCAGAAGCTTTGGGATGGGACTAGCGGGAGTTCTGAGCTCCTACGAGCAGTACTTC

v_call: TRBV5-6
d_call: NA
clone_size: NA
j_call: TRBJ1-1
cdr3_aa: CASSLDSLNTEAFF
cdr3_nt: TGTGCCAGCAGCTTGGATTCTCTGAACACTGAAGCTTTCTTT

v_call: TRBV13
d_call: TRBD2
clone_size: NA
j_call: TRBJ2-5
cdr3_aa: CASSLAGLAGETQYF
cdr3_nt: TGTGCCAGCAGCTTAGCTGGTCTAGCGGGGGAGACCCAGTACTTC

v_call: TRBV19
d_call: NA
clone_size: NA
j_call: TRBJ1-5
cdr3_aa: CASSGQNSNQPQHF
cdr3_nt: TGTGCCAGTAGTGGTCAGAATAGCAATCAGCCCCAGCATTTT

v_call: TRBV6-5
d_call: NA
clone_size: NA
j_call: TRBJ2-5
cdr3_aa: CASRVGTETQYF
cdr3_nt: TGTGCCAGCAGGGTAGGGACGGAGACCCAGTACTTC

v_call: TRBV28
d_call: NA
clone_size: once
j_call: TRBJ2-2
cdr3_aa: CASSFSAANTGELFF
cdr3_nt: TGTGCCAGCAGTTTCAGCGCCGCGAACACCGGGGAGCTGTTTTTT

v_call: TRBV5-5
d_call: TRBD1
clone_size: NA
j_call: TRBJ2-5
cdr3_aa: CASSFPTGAEETQYF
cdr3_nt: TGTGCCAGCAGCTTCCCGACAGGGGCTGAAGAGACCCAGTACTTC

v_call: TRBV30
d_call: NA
clone_size: NA
j_call: TRBJ2-2
cdr3_aa: CAWRLLREGELFF
cdr3_nt: TGTGCCTGGAGACTCCTTCGAGAAGGGGAGCTGTTTTTT

v_call: TRBV6-1
d_call: TRBD1
clone_size: NA
j_call: TRBJ1-1
cdr3_aa: CASWIRGLTEAFF
cdr3_nt: TGTGCCAGTTGGATCAGGGGGCTCACTGAAGCTTTCTTT

v_call: TRBV28
d_call: NA
clone_size: NA
j_call: TRBJ2-4
cdr3_aa: CASSFFTPPKNIQYF
cdr3_nt: TGTGCCAGCAGTTTTTTTACACCACCCAAAAACATTCAGTACTTC

v_call: TRBV7-9
d_call: NA
clone_size: few
j_call: TRBJ1-1
cdr3_aa: CASSLQQMNTEAFF
cdr3_nt: TGTGCCAGCAGCTTACAGCAAATGAACACTGAAGCTTTCTTT

v_call: TRBV5-1
d_call: NA
clone_size: NA
j_call: TRBJ2-3
cdr3_aa: CASRSGSTDTQYF
cdr3_nt: TGCGCCAGCAGGTCGGGTAGCACAGATACGCAGTATTTT

v_call: TRBV9
d_call: NA
clone_size: once
j_call: TRBJ2-7
cdr3_aa: CASSVGGTVSYEQYF
cdr3_nt: TGTGCCAGCAGCGTAGGCGGGACAGTCTCCTACGAGCAGTACTTC

v_call: TRBV6-1
d_call: NA
clone_size: NA
j_call: TRBJ1-1
cdr3_aa: CASTPEGYTEAFF
cdr3_nt: TGTGCCAGCACCCCGGAAGGGTACACTGAAGCTTTCTTT

v_call: TRBV5-6
d_call: NA
clone_size: NA
j_call: TRBJ1-1
cdr3_aa: CASSLGQVNTEAFF
cdr3_nt: TGTGCCAGCAGCTTGGGACAGGTGAACACTGAAGCTTTCTTT

v_call: TRBV7-9
d_call: NA
clone_size: NA
j_call: TRBJ1-2
cdr3_aa: CASSPDSFYGYTF
cdr3_nt: TGTGCCAGCAGCCCAGACAGTTTCTATGGCTACACCTTC

v_call: TRBV7-6
d_call: TRBD2
clone_size: NA
j_call: TRBJ2-3
cdr3_aa: CASSPLAGGRGDTQYF
cdr3_nt: TGTGCCAGCAGCCCGTTAGCGGGAGGGCGTGGAGATACGCAGTATTTT

v_call: TRBV19
d_call: NA
clone_size: NA
j_call: TRBJ2-1
cdr3_aa: CASRLRGSSYNEQFF
cdr3_nt: TGTGCCAGTAGATTACGGGGGAGCTCCTACAATGAGCAGTTCTTC

v_call: TRBV7-9
d_call: NA
clone_size: few
j_call: TRBJ1-1
cdr3_aa: CASSFTNTEAFF
cdr3_nt: TGTGCCAGCAGTTTCACTAACACTGAAGCTTTCTTT